This passage covers 32 T cell receptor beta chains from one sample sequenced in a study of cytomegalovirus exposure and HLA in healthy donors. The primer mix had 60 Vbeta and 13 Jbeta primers. TCRdb's table, derived via immunoSEQ multiplex PCR, lists solely in-frame clones and lacks some. In the table there are more than 80,000 clones, 70% to 75% of which are singletons. Material: PBMCs. The receptors originated from a man aged 55 to 69 in good health and CMV-seronegative.

There are many counts of this clone. The CDR3 region has the DNA TGTGCCAGCAGCAGCCCCGTTCGACAGACGAACACCGGGGAGCTGTTTTTT. Its protein product is CASSSPVRQTNTGELFF. The chain is built from TRBV9 and TRBJ2-2; possibly TRBD1 for D (5 bases). The CDR3 covers 17 residues. Germline V lookup: CDR1 SGDLS, CDR2 YYNGEE. V lost 4 bases, J lost 0 bases, and 16 bases lay in between.

This sequence joins TRBV5-1 and TRBJ2-5; perhaps TRBD2 as D (7 bases). Trimming took off 0 bases at V and 4 bases at J, with 19 bases between the two ends. The CDR3 spans 17 residues. Germline lookup yields CDR1 SGHRS and CDR2 YFSETQ. The DNA for the CDR3 is TGCGCCAGCAGCTTGGCTACGTTGGGGGGGCCAAGAGAGACCCAGTACTTC. It is translated as CASSLATLGGPRETQYF.

This clone was detected a few times. This chain uses TRBV6-1 with TRBJ2-7; D is possibly TRBD1 (6 bases). Trimming removed 7 bases at V and 2 bases at J, with 18 bases between. The CDR3 is 15 amino acids. Germline V gene lookup returns CDR1 MNHNS and CDR2 SASEGT. The CDR3 sequence is CASTKQGTLTYEQYF. The CDR3 DNA reads as TGTGCCAGCACCAAACAGGGAACACTTACCTACGAGCAGTACTTC.

This clone was seen a few times. The chain links TRBV10-2 to TRBJ1-1; 7 bases line up with TRBD1. There are 13 residues in the CDR3. V was clipped by 3 bases and J by 5 bases; unmatched bases: 3. Germline loops: CDR1 WSHSY, CDR2 SAAADI. The CDR3 is CASSEQGTTEAFF. The CDR3 nucleotides read TGCGCCAGCAGTGAACAGGGGACGACTGAAGCTTTCTTT.

This clone was counted a few times. The V and J genes are TRBV19 and TRBJ1-4, with D possibly being TRBD1 (6 bases). The CDR3 covers 11 residues. Germline V gives CDR1 LNHDA, CDR2 SQIVND (reference sequence). V lost 7 bases to trimming and J lost 10 bases, with 10 bases between them. CDR3 protein: CASTGGRKLFF. The CDR3 DNA reads TGTGCCAGTACGGGGGGGCGAAAACTGTTTTTT.

This clone was seen just once. The rearrangement uses TRBV6-1 and TRBJ2-6; TRBD2 is a possible D gene (6 bases). The CDR3 is made up of 14 amino acids. V was trimmed by 6 bases and J by 2 bases, leaving 8 bases between them. CDR1 and CDR2 from the germline V gene are MNHNS and SASEGT. CDR3 DNA sequence: TGTGCCAGCAGGGCGGGGACTGGGGCCAACGTCCTGACTTTC. Its translation is CASRAGTGANVLTF.

This clone was detected only a few times. This sequence joins TRBV6-6 and TRBJ1-2, with TRBD1 as a possible D gene (6 bases). CDR3 length: 13 residues. The ends were cut back, 6 bases at V and 4 bases at J, with 12 bases in the middle. Germline lookup yields CDR1 MNHNY and CDR2 SVGAGI (reference sequence). The CDR3 region has the DNA TGTGCCAGCAGCAGGACAGCGTCCTATGGCTACACCTTC. Translated, it gives CASSRTASYGYTF.

In regard to this clone: Germline is not matched at one junction end, which may reflect a read error. The chain is built from TRBV7-9 and TRBJ1-6, with D possibly matching TRBD1 (5 bases). In germline, CDR1 is SEHNR, CDR2 FQNEAQ (reference sequence). The CDR3 covers 15 residues. As DNA, the CDR3 is TGTTCCAGCAGACGGGGGTCGCCTGGGAATTCACCCCTCCACTTT. As protein: CSSRRGSPGNSPLHF.

The chain joins TRBV9 to TRBJ1-2, with 7 bases that match TRBD1. Unmatched junction bases numbered 2, after V lost 2 bases and J lost 4 bases. Germline assignment: CDR1 SGDLS and CDR2 YYNGEE. This CDR3 comprises 13 residues. The CDR3: CASSVPGGYGYTF. The DNA of the CDR3 is TGTGCCAGCAGCGTCCCAGGGGGCTATGGCTACACCTTC.

V and J are TRBV19 and TRBJ1-5; possible D gene TRBD1, 5 bases. V lost 0 bases and J lost 0, with 21 bases in between. The V gene's germline CDR1 is LNHDA and CDR2 SQIVND (reference sequence). CDR3 size: 20 residues. The CDR3 nucleotides are TGTGCCAGTAGTATAGAAGGGGCACGACTGCCGTCGTATAGCAATCAGCCCCAGCATTTT. Translated, it gives CASSIEGARLPSYSNQPQHF.

This chain connects TRBV6-5 to TRBJ2-7; 7 bases agree with TRBD2. Germline V gene data show CDR1 as MNHEY and CDR2 as SVGAGI. The CDR3 runs 14 residues. Unmatched junction bases numbered 6, after V lost 5 bases and J lost 2 bases. The CDR3 sequence is CASSEVGGAYEQYF. CDR3 in DNA: TGTGCCAGCAGTGAAGTTGGGGGGGCCTACGAGCAGTACTTC.

CDR3 loop: CASSLGQGADQPQHF. As DNA, the CDR3 is TGTGCCAGCAGCTTAGGACAGGGGGCCGATCAGCCCCAGCATTTT. The chain links TRBV7-9 to TRBJ1-5; the match to TRBD1 covers 10 bases. CDR3 length: 15 residues. The ends lost 1 base at V and 5 bases at J; junction bases unmatched: 2. CDR1 is SEHNR, CDR2 FQNEAQ, per germline (reference sequence).

This clone came up a few times. CDR3 amino acids: CASSSWTPQGITDTQYF. CDR3 coding DNA: TGTGCCAGCAGCTCCTGGACACCCCAGGGTATAACAGATACGCAGTATTTT. The J gene is TRBJ2-3, the V gene TRBV11-2, with D possibly matching TRBD1 (5 bases). Germline V gene data show CDR1 as SGHAT and CDR2 as FQNNGV. V was trimmed by 4 bases and J by 3 bases, leaving 20 bases between them. The CDR3 sequence is 17 residues long.

This chain links TRBV5-6 with TRBJ2-7, with D possibly TRBD1 on 6 matching bases. CDR1 and CDR2 from the germline V gene are SGHDT and YYEEEE. V lost 2 bases and J lost 2, with 11 bases in between. This CDR3 has 14 residues. The CDR3 here is CASSLQGRAYEQYF. CDR3 nucleotides: TGTGCCAGCAGCTTACAGGGTAGGGCCTACGAGCAGTACTTC.

The chain employs TRBV5-6 and TRBJ2-5; D is undetermined. Germline V gene data show CDR1 as SGHDT and CDR2 as YYEEEE. Trimming cost V 2 bases and J 7 bases, with 6 bases left between them. This CDR3 spans 11 amino acids. The CDR3, as DNA: TGTGCCAGCAGCTTTACGGGGACCCAGTACTTC. It translates to CASSFTGTQYF.

The J gene is TRBJ2-5, the V gene TRBV7-3; TRBD2 matches at 9 bases. Germline V gene data show CDR1 as SGHTA and CDR2 as FQGTGA. This CDR3 has 14 amino acids. J gave up 5 bases and V 3 bases, and 4 bases lay outside the gene matches. The CDR3 DNA reads TGTGCCAGCAGCTTCGCGGGGGGGCGTGAGACCCAGTACTTC. Protein product: CASSFAGGRETQYF.

This clone came up once. The chain combines TRBV9 with TRBJ2-3, with 7 positions matching TRBD2. CDR3 length: 15 amino acids. V dropped 4 bases and J dropped 1; count of bases not matched to a gene: 6. Looked up from germline, CDR1 is SGDLS and CDR2 is YYNGEE. In nucleotides, the CDR3 is TGTGCCAGCAGCACACCCCGGGGGGGCACAGATACGCAGTATTTT. Its protein is CASSTPRGGTDTQYF.

This rearrangement joins TRBV10-3 to TRBJ2-5; TRBD2 agrees at 10 bases. The CDR3 is made up of 16 amino acids. V shed 2 bases, J shed 1 base, and the junction held 4 bases outside the gene matches. The V gene's germline CDR1 is ENHRY and CDR2 SYGVKD. This chain's CDR3 is CAISETSGVLQETQYF. CDR3 DNA: TGTGCCATCAGTGAGACTAGCGGGGTCCTCCAAGAGACCCAGTACTTC.

This chain uses TRBV6-6 with TRBJ1-2, with 7 bases lining up with TRBD1. CDR1 is MNHNY, CDR2 SVGAGI, per germline (reference sequence). This CDR3 is 12 amino acids long. The junction had 3 bases not matched to a gene; V was cut back by 5 bases and J by 6 bases. CDR3 protein: CASSPRGDGYTF. For the CDR3, the DNA is TGTGCCAGCAGTCCCAGGGGGGATGGCTACACCTTC.

The chain uses TRBV10-3 and TRBJ2-1; D is uncertain. Germline V lookup: CDR1 ENHRY, CDR2 SYGVKD. Trimming removed 3 bases from V and 9 bases from J, with 9 bases in between. The CDR3 extends over 12 amino acids. CDR3 sequence reads: CAISDIRGEQFF. In DNA, the CDR3 is TGTGCCATCAGTGATATCAGAGGTGAGCAGTTCTTC.

The rearrangement joins TRBV2 to TRBJ1-3; D ambiguous. Trimming removed 7 bases from V and 4 bases from J, with 14 bases in between. The CDR3 sequence is 14 residues long. Germline V gene sequence: CDR1 SNHLY, CDR2 FYNNEI. The CDR3 protein is CASTGPGLGNTIYF. In nucleotides, the CDR3 is TGTGCCAGCACCGGCCCAGGTTTGGGAAACACCATATATTTT.

The V call is TRBV18, the J call TRBJ1-2; 10 positions agree with TRBD1. The CDR3 length is 17 residues. Losses at the gene ends were 3 bases for V and 0 bases for J; bases not matched to a gene: 7. Looked up from germline, CDR1 is KGHSH and CDR2 is LQKENI. The CDR3 region is CASSPLPGTGANYGYTF. In nucleotides, the CDR3 is TGTGCCAGCTCACCCCTACCGGGGACAGGGGCTAACTATGGCTACACCTTC.

This chain uses TRBV19 with TRBJ1-2, with 7 bases fitting TRBD1. After removal of 6 bases from V and 7 bases from J, the junction contained 5 bases not matched to a gene. There are 12 residues in the CDR3. Germline V CDR1 and CDR2: LNHDA, SQIVND (reference sequence). Here the CDR3 reads CASRYRGLGYTF. The DNA of the CDR3 is TGTGCCAGTAGATACAGGGGCCTTGGCTACACCTTC.

This chain uses TRBV10-3 with TRBJ2-7, with 9 bases matching TRBD1. CDR1 is ENHRY, CDR2 SYGVKD, per germline. J was trimmed by 4 bases and V by 1 base; bases with no gene match: 8. This CDR3 comprises 16 residues. CDR3 in DNA: TGTGCCATCAGTGAGTTGACCGGGACAGGGAGTTACGAGCAGTACTTC. The encoded protein is CAISELTGTGSYEQYF.

The chain couples TRBV2 to TRBJ1-4; no definite D call. The length of the CDR3 is 12 residues. Germline values: CDR1 SNHLY, CDR2 FYNNEI. Deletions cut 7 bases from V and 10 bases from J, with 13 bases between. CDR3 in DNA: TGTGCCAGCACCGCTGGTAGTGGAAAACTGTTTTTT. Residues: CASTAGSGKLFF.

The chain recombines TRBV19 with TRBJ1-1; D is possibly TRBD1 (5 bases). The CDR3 has 15 amino acids. Deletions cut 6 bases from V and 0 bases from J, with 14 bases between. Germline V gene data show CDR1 as LNHDA and CDR2 as SQIVND (reference sequence). The CDR3 spells CASRERQLLNTEAFF. CDR3 coding DNA: TGTGCCAGTAGAGAAAGACAGTTATTGAACACTGAAGCTTTCTTT.

The gene calls are TRBV21-1 and TRBJ1-1. TRBV21-1 is noted as a pseudogene. The CDR3 sequence is 12 residues long. As DNA, the CDR3 is TGTGCCAGCATCGGGGGAAAGGAGGAAGCTTTCTTT. It specifies CASIGGKEEAFF.

In DNA form, the CDR3 reads TGTGCCAGCAGCTGGAGCGGATCGGGGGAGCAGTACTTC. This encodes CASSWSGSGEQYF. The J gene is TRBJ2-5, the V gene TRBV5-5, with a possible D match to TRBD2 (6 bases). CDR1 and CDR2 from the germline V gene are SGHKS and YYEKEE (reference sequence). V lost 3 bases and J lost 11, with 17 bases in between. The CDR3 runs 13 residues.

Regarding this clone: The sample holds other DNA sequences that translate to the same CDR3. This chain links TRBV7-3 with TRBJ2-5; D perhaps matches TRBD1 (7 bases). From germline, CDR1 is SGHTA and CDR2 FQGTGA. Trimming cost V 5 bases and J 7 bases, with 23 bases left between them. This CDR3 has 16 residues. The CDR3 coding sequence is TGTGCCAGCAGCCTCACACCTGCAGGGGGGCGAGGGACCCAGTACTTC. This encodes CASSLTPAGGRGTQYF.

This clone was recorded once. The chain employs TRBV9 and TRBJ2-7; D may be TRBD1 (5 bases). Trimming removed 0 bases at V and 6 bases at J, with 13 bases between. This CDR3 comprises 14 residues. Germline CDR1 is SGDLS and CDR2 is YYNGEE. CDR3 bases: TGTGCCAGCAGCGTAGCGCCCGACAGCCCCGAGCAGTACTTC. Its translation is CASSVAPDSPEQYF.

The chain is built from TRBV6-6 and TRBJ2-3; no clear D. CDR1 is MNHNY and CDR2 is SVGAGI in the germline V gene (reference sequence). The germline V and J ends were trimmed by 0 bases and 6 bases, with 10 bases remaining between them. CDR3 size: 14 residues. The CDR3 nucleotides are TGTGCCAGCAGTTACTCGATACTGGGCGATACGCAGTATTTT. Its protein product is CASSYSILGDTQYF.

The chain's CDR3 is CAWSQGSNYGYTF. The CDR3 region has the DNA TGTGCCTGGAGTCAGGGATCTAACTATGGCTACACCTTC. The chain has TRBV30 and TRBJ1-2; possibly TRBD1 for D (5 bases). The length of the CDR3 is 13 residues. Per germline, CDR1 GTSNPN and CDR2 SVGIG (reference sequence). V was cut by 2 bases and J by 0 bases, with 7 bases left in between.